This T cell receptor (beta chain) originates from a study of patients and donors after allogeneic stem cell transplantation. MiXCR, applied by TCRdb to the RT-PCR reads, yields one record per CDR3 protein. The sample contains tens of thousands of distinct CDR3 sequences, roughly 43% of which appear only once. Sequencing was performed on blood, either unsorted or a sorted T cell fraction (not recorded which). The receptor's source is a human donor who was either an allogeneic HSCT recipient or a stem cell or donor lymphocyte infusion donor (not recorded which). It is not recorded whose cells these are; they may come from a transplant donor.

The CDR3: CAISDTRLKQYF. In DNA, the CDR3 is TGTGCCATCAGTGATACGCGTTTGAAGCAGTACTTC. This chain connects TRBV10-3 to TRBJ2-7; no firm D call. The V end was cut by 3 bases, the J end by 8 bases, with 11 bases between. The CDR3 is 12 residues long. CDR1 ENHRY and CDR2 SYGVKD come from the germline V gene.